Listed below are T cell receptor beta chains from one sample, sequenced in a study of cytomegalovirus exposure and HLA in healthy donors. The repertoire was sequenced with immunoSEQ multiplex PCR; TCRdb's copy has only in-frame clones and lacks some. Altogether around 86,000 clones are present, approximately 93% being singletons, with the ten largest covering 1.1%. Specimen: PBMCs. Receptors originate from a woman younger than 45 in good health and CMV-seropositive. The CDR3 runs from the conserved cysteine through the conserved F or W. Fields, in order: V gene, D gene, J gene, clone size, CDR3 protein, CDR3 DNA. D genes are given only for firm matches. Size is omitted from some rows. Given values are once, few, many or a class for expanded clones.

v_gene: TRBV29-1; d_gene: TRBD2; j_gene: TRBJ2-1; abundance: -; CDR3aa: CSAVLAATYNEQFF; CDR3nt: TGCAGCGCCGTACTAGCGGCCACCTACAATGAGCAGTTCTTC
v_gene: TRBV6-5; d_gene: TRBD2; j_gene: TRBJ2-1; abundance: -; CDR3aa: CASSYLYSGSREQFF; CDR3nt: TGTGCCAGCAGTTACCTCTATAGCGGGAGCCGGGAGCAGTTCTTC
v_gene: TRBV7-9; d_gene: -; j_gene: TRBJ2-6; abundance: -; CDR3aa: CASSSTRTESSGANVLTF; CDR3nt: TGTGCCAGCAGCTCTACTAGGACAGAAAGCTCTGGGGCCAACGTCCTGACTTTC
v_gene: TRBV18; d_gene: -; j_gene: TRBJ2-2; abundance: -; CDR3aa: CASSPQTSTGELFF; CDR3nt: TGTGCCAGCTCACCACAGACTAGCACCGGGGAGCTGTTTTTT
v_gene: TRBV4-2; d_gene: -; j_gene: TRBJ1-1; abundance: -; CDR3aa: CASSHPTEAFF; CDR3nt: TGTGCCAGCAGCCACCCAACTGAAGCTTTCTTT
v_gene: TRBV7-8; d_gene: -; j_gene: TRBJ2-1; abundance: -; CDR3aa: CASSLVPLHGGKGAYEQFF; CDR3nt: TGTGCCAGCAGCTTAGTCCCACTCCATGGCGGAAAAGGGGCCTATGAGCAGTTCTTC
v_gene: TRBV19; d_gene: -; j_gene: TRBJ1-1; abundance: -; CDR3aa: CASSITSRTVNTEAFF; CDR3nt: TGTGCCAGTAGTATAACCTCTCGGACAGTGAACACTGAAGCTTTCTTT
v_gene: TRBV18; d_gene: -; j_gene: TRBJ2-3; abundance: -; CDR3aa: CASSLIDTQYF; CDR3nt: TGTGCCAGCTCACTAATAGATACGCAGTATTTT
v_gene: TRBV7-3; d_gene: TRBD1; j_gene: TRBJ1-2; abundance: -; CDR3aa: CASSIPPTGPNYGYTF; CDR3nt: TGTGCCAGCAGCATCCCCCCGACAGGGCCTAACTATGGCTACACCTTC
v_gene: TRBV9; d_gene: -; j_gene: TRBJ2-7; abundance: once; CDR3aa: CASSVDLRTYEQYF; CDR3nt: TGTGCCAGCAGCGTAGATCTGCGGACCTACGAGCAGTACTTC
v_gene: TRBV28; d_gene: -; j_gene: TRBJ2-1; abundance: -; CDR3aa: CASSARGAPFF; CDR3nt: TGTGCCAGCAGTGCCAGGGGGGCTCCGTTCTTC
v_gene: TRBV6-1; d_gene: -; j_gene: TRBJ1-4; abundance: -; CDR3aa: CASSIRSPDNEKLFF; CDR3nt: TGTGCCAGCAGCATTAGGAGCCCGGATAATGAAAAACTGTTTTTT
v_gene: TRBV11-2; d_gene: TRBD1; j_gene: TRBJ2-2; abundance: -; CDR3aa: CASSLSLGRGTGDTGELFF; CDR3nt: TGTGCCAGCAGCTTATCCCTAGGCCGTGGGACAGGGGACACCGGGGAGCTGTTTTTT
v_gene: TRBV6-6; d_gene: -; j_gene: TRBJ1-3; abundance: -; CDR3aa: CASSYGQGGNTIYF; CDR3nt: TGTGCCAGCAGTTACGGGCAGGGAGGAAACACCATATATTTT
v_gene: TRBV5-1; d_gene: TRBD1; j_gene: TRBJ1-3; abundance: once; CDR3aa: CASSSGTVGNTIYF; CDR3nt: TGCGCCAGCAGCTCCGGGACAGTCGGAAACACCATATATTTT
v_gene: TRBV28; d_gene: TRBD2; j_gene: TRBJ2-4; abundance: -; CDR3aa: CASCGSIAKNIQYF; CDR3nt: TGTGCCAGTTGCGGGAGTATAGCCAAAAACATTCAGTACTTC
v_gene: TRBV19; d_gene: -; j_gene: TRBJ2-2; abundance: -; CDR3aa: CASSIERGPGELFF; CDR3nt: TGTGCCAGTAGTATAGAGCGGGGCCCCGGGGAGCTGTTTTTT
v_gene: TRBV5-1; d_gene: -; j_gene: TRBJ1-3; abundance: -; CDR3aa: CASSLGPLESGNTIYF; CDR3nt: TGCGCCAGCAGCCTGGGCCCGCTAGAGTCTGGAAACACCATATATTTT
v_gene: TRBV2; d_gene: TRBD2; j_gene: TRBJ2-1; abundance: -; CDR3aa: CASSVLAGSYNEQFF; CDR3nt: TGTGCCAGCAGTGTACTAGCGGGATCCTACAATGAGCAGTTCTTC
v_gene: TRBV7-9; d_gene: -; j_gene: TRBJ2-7; abundance: -; CDR3aa: CASSSTLVTSSYEQYF; CDR3nt: TGTGCCAGCAGCTCTACACTAGTGACGAGCTCCTACGAGCAGTACTTC
v_gene: TRBV6-5; d_gene: TRBD2; j_gene: TRBJ2-2; abundance: -; CDR3aa: CASSIGLGQAGELFF; CDR3nt: TGTGCCAGCAGTATCGGACTAGGGCAGGCCGGGGAGCTGTTTTTT
v_gene: TRBV11-2; d_gene: -; j_gene: TRBJ2-6; abundance: -; CDR3aa: CASSYAGQLSSGANVLTF; CDR3nt: TGTGCCAGCAGCTACGCGGGACAGTTGTCTAGTGGGGCCAACGTCCTGACTTTC
v_gene: TRBV4-3; d_gene: -; j_gene: TRBJ2-1; abundance: -; CDR3aa: CASSPSLVSSYNEQFF; CDR3nt: TGCGCCAGCAGCCCATCCCTAGTGAGCTCCTACAATGAGCAGTTCTTC
v_gene: TRBV25-1; d_gene: TRBD1; j_gene: TRBJ1-5; abundance: -; CDR3aa: CASSETGFNQPQHF; CDR3nt: TGTGCCAGCAGTGAGACAGGGTTCAATCAGCCCCAGCATTTT
v_gene: TRBV10-3; d_gene: -; j_gene: TRBJ1-5; abundance: -; CDR3aa: CAISPDTFNQPQHF; CDR3nt: TGTGCCATCAGTCCGGACACGTTCAATCAGCCCCAGCATTTT
v_gene: TRBV10-1; d_gene: -; j_gene: TRBJ2-3; abundance: -; CDR3aa: CASSESQTGTDTQYF; CDR3nt: TGCGCCAGCAGTGAGTCGCAGACTGGCACAGATACGCAGTATTTT
v_gene: TRBV5-1; d_gene: -; j_gene: TRBJ1-4; abundance: -; CDR3aa: CASSLTFLSTGVNEKLFF; CDR3nt: TGCGCCAGCAGCTTGACCTTTTTGTCGACAGGAGTTAATGAAAAACTGTTTTTT